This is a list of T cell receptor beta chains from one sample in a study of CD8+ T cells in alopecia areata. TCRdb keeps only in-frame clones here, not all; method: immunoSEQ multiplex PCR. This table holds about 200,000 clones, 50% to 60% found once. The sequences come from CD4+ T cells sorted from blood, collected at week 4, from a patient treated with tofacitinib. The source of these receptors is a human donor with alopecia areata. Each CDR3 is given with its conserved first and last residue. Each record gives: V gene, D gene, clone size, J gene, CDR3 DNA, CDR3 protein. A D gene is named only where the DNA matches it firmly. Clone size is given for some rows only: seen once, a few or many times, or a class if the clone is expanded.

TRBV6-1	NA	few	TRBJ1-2	TGTGCCAGCGTCGAGGGAGGCGGCTACACCTTC	CASVEGGGYTF
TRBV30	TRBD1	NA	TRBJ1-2	TGTGCCTGGAAGCCGGGACAGGGCGGCTTC	CAWKPGQGGF
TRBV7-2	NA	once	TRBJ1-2	TGTGCCAGCAGCTTGACCCGGGAGACCTATGGCTACACCTTC	CASSLTRETYGYTF
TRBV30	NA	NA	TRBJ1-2	TGTGCCTGGGGGAAGGACCTCTTTGGCTACACCTTC	CAWGKDLFGYTF
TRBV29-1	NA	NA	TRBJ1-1	TGCAGCGACCTGTCCCGGGATACTACGGCTTTCTTT	CSDLSRDTTAFF
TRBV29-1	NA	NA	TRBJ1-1	TGCAGCGTTGAGTTACAGGGTCGAATCACTGAAGCTTTCTTT	CSVELQGRITEAFF
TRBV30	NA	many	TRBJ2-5	TGTGCCTGGAGGTCTGGGGAGACCCAGTACTTC	CAWRSGETQYF
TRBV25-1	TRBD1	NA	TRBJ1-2	TGTGCCAGCAGTCCCCAGTTAGGGACAGGGGGAGGTGGCTACACCTTC	CASSPQLGTGGGGYTF
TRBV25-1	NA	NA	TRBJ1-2	TGTGCCAGCAGTGCCACGAGAGGCTCCTCCGGCTACACCTTC	CASSATRGSSGYTF
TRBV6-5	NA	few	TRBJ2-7	TGTGCCAGCAGGGGGTCCGGGGGGCCCTACGAGCAGTACTTC	CASRGSGGPYEQYF
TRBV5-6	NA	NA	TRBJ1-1	TGTGCCAGCAGCCCTCGTGGGGCGAGCACTGAAGCTTTCTTT	CASSPRGASTEAFF
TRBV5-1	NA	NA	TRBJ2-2	TGCGCCAGCAGCTTGTCAGGGAAGGTGGACACCGGGGAGCTGTTTTTT	CASSLSGKVDTGELFF
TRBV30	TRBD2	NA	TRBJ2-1	TGTGCCGGATCTAGCGGGGACCTATACAATGAGCAGTTCTTC	CAGSSGDLYNEQFF
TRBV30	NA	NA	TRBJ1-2	TGTGCCTGGATCGCAGGCATTTATGGCTACACCTTC	CAWIAGIYGYTF
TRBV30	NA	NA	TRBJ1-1	TGTGCCTCGTATCCAGAGGACCGCTGGTCCACTGAAGCTTTCTTT	CASYPEDRWSTEAFF
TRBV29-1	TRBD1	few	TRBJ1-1	TGCAGCGAGAAGGCCCAGGGGGTAAGCACTGAAGCTTTCTTT	CSEKAQGVSTEAFF
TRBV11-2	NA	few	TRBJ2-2	TGTGCCAGCAGCTTAGACAGGAACACCGGGGAGCTGTTTTTT	CASSLDRNTGELFF
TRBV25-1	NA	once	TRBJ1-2	TGTGCCAGCACTTCGGGTCAGGGGTCCTATGGCTACACCTTC	CASTSGQGSYGYTF
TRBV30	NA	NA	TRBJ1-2	TGTGCCTGGAGGAACCACGGAGGCTATGGCTACACCTTC	CAWRNHGGYGYTF
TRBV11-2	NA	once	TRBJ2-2	TGTGCCAGCAGGGAACTAGTTGGCCGTTCAACCGGGGAGCTGTTTTTT	CASRELVGRSTGELFF
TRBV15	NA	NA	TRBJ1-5	TGTGCCACCAGCAGAGTCTTGGACGACAATCAGCCCCAGCATTTT	CATSRVLDDNQPQHF
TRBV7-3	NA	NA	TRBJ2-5	TGTGCCAGCAGCCCTAGTGGGTCCAGTGGGACCCAGTACTTC	CASSPSGSSGTQYF
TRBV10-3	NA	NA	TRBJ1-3	TGTGCCATCTCGGGCCGAGCCCAAACGGGAAACACCATATATTTT	CAISGRAQTGNTIYF
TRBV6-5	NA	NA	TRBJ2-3	TGTGCCAGCAGCCGGACCCGGGGTATAGATACGCAGTATTTT	CASSRTRGIDTQYF
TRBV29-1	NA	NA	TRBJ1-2	TGCAGCGTTGGGCTGAAGATAGGGGATGGCTACACCTTC	CSVGLKIGDGYTF
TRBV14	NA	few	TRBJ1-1	TGTGCCAGCAGCCAGGGCAACACTGAAGCTTTCTTT	CASSQGNTEAFF
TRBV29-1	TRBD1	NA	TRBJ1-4	TGCAGCGGACGGGACAGCGGAGGTGAAAAACTGTTTTTT	CSGRDSGGEKLFF
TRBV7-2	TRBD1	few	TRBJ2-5	TGTGCCAGCAGGACAGGGTCTATCATAGAGACCCAGTACTTC	CASRTGSIIETQYF
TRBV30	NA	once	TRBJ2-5	TGTGCCTGGAGTGTACCTCGACAGTACCAAGAGACCCAGTACTTC	CAWSVPRQYQETQYF
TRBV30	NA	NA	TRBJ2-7	TGTGCCTGGAAAGGGGAATACGAGCAGTACTTC	CAWKGEYEQYF
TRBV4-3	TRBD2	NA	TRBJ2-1	TGCGCCAGCAGCCCACATACGGGACTAGCGGGCTCCTACAATGAGCAGTTCTTC	CASSPHTGLAGSYNEQFF
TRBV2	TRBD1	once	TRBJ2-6	TGTGCCACTCACCGGGACAGGGCTGGGGCCAACGTCCTGACTTTC	CATHRDRAGANVLTF
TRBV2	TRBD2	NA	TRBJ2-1	TGTGCCAGCAGTGGAGGACTAGCGGGCAACAATGAGCAGTTCTTC	CASSGGLAGNNEQFF
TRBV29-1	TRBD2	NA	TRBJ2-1	TGCAGCGTTCAGGGACTAGCGATTTACAAACGGTTCTTC	CSVQGLAIYKRFF
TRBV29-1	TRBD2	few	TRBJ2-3	TGCAGCGTTGAAAGAGCGGGGGGAGATACGCAGTATTTT	CSVERAGGDTQYF
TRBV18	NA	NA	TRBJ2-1	TGTGCCAGCTCACTTAAGGACAGTCATGAGCAGTTCTTC	CASSLKDSHEQFF
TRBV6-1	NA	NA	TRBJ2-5	TGTGCCAGCAGGCAAGGGGAGACCCAGTACTTC	CASRQGETQYF
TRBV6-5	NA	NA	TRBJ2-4	TGTGCCAGCAAAACGACAGAGTTAGCCAAAAACATTCAGTACTTC	CASKTTELAKNIQYF
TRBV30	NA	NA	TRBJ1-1	TGTGCCTGGAGCCCCCTGAGGTTACAGGGCTACACTGAAGCTTTCTTT	CAWSPLRLQGYTEAFF
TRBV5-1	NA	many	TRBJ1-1	TGCGCCAGCAGCTCTCCACCGAGGAGCACTGAAGCTTTCTTT	CASSSPPRSTEAFF
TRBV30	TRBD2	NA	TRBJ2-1	TGTGCCTGGAGTGAGGGACTAGCGTTAGGTGAGCAGTTCTTC	CAWSEGLALGEQFF
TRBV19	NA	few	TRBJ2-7	TGTGCCAGTAGTCCCTCGGACGTAGGATCCTACGAGCAGTACTTC	CASSPSDVGSYEQYF
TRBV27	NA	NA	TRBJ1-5	TGTGCCAGCAGGCCGGGGGTACGGTTTAATCAGCCCCAGCATTTT	CASRPGVRFNQPQHF
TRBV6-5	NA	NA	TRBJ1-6	TGTGCCAGCGGACGCCCCCCTAATTCACCCCTCCACTTT	CASGRPPNSPLHF
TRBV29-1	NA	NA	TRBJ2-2	TGCAGCGTTGCCTACGTCACCGGGGAGCTGTTTTTT	CSVAYVTGELFF
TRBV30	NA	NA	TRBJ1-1	TGTGCCTGGAGTCGGAACAGCCTTTCGGGCTTT	CAWSRNSLSGF
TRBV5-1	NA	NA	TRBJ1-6	TGCGCCAGCAGCCACGGGGCGGGTTATGACTCACCCCTCCACTTT	CASSHGAGYDSPLHF
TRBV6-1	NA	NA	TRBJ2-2	TGTGCCAGCAGTGAAGCGAGAAGCGCCGGGGAGCTGTTTTTT	CASSEARSAGELFF
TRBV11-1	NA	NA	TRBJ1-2	TGTGCCAGCAGCCCAAACGATGCGTACGGCTACACCTTC	CASSPNDAYGYTF
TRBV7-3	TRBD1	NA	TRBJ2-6	TGTGCCAGCAGCCCAGGGGACAGCCGGGGCATTAGGACTTTC	CASSPGDSRGIRTF
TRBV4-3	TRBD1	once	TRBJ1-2	TGCGCCAGCAGCCGTACAGGGGGCGCGGGGGGCTACACCTTC	CASSRTGGAGGYTF